The present T cell receptor (beta chain) was sequenced within a study of a mutant IDH1 vaccine in newly diagnosed glioma. Background on the study: Sex distribution of treated patients was roughly 60% male and roughly 38% female; mean age was around 40 years. Patients' prior therapy spanned radiotherapy, temozolomide, or both; most underwent both.

General study points: Top-clonotype changes in peripheral T cells seemed unrelated to pseudoprogression.

Noted time point: baseline, week 1 (first vaccination visit). Described treatment: pre-vaccination baseline after standard-of-care therapy. New WHO grade 3 or 4 astrocytomas that were IDH1-mutant and ATRX-lost had been found in donors. The V gene end was trimmed by 5 bases and the J gene end by 4 bases; junction bases not matched to a gene: 6. CDR1 is SGHNT and CDR2 is YENEEA in the germline V gene. This CDR3 spans 15 amino acids. With regard to this clone: The target antigen is unknown.

Here immunoSEQ multiplex PCR was the method, and the copy in TCRdb shows in-frame clones only, minus some. The top ten clones hold roughly 9.2% of a sample with 20,000 to 30,000 clones, approximately 89% of them seen once. This sequence originates from a man aged 25-45 years with glioma. Sequenced material: PBMCs, taken from a glioma patient treated with radiotherapy, temozolomide or both. J is TRBJ2-2 and V is TRBV11-3, with 8 bases fitting TRBD1. The DNA of the CDR3 is TGTGCCAGCAGCCTGGGACAGGACCGCACCGGGGAGCTGTTTTTT. Its protein product is CASSLGQDRTGELFF.